Presented here are 18 T cell receptor beta chains from one specimen sequenced in a study of blood T cell repertoires in COVID-19. Measured with immunoSEQ multiplex PCR; TCRdb has only the in-frame clones, and not every one. Of some 71,000 clones detected, approximately 80% appear once; the ten largest clones hold roughly 15%. Source material: peripheral blood. These receptor sequences come from a man in his fifties with COVID-19, enrolled during active disease.

CDR3 sequence reads: CASSLGTGQGTQYF. CDR3 DNA: TGCGCCAGCAGCTTGGGGACAGGCCAGGGGACCCAGTACTTC. V is TRBV5-1 and J is TRBJ2-5; 7 positions agree with TRBD1. The CDR3 length is 14 residues. J lost 7 bases, V lost 0 bases, and 6 bases had no gene match. The germline gives CDR1 SGHRS, CDR2 YFSETQ.

J is TRBJ2-2 and V is TRBV11-3, with D tentatively TRBD2 (6 bases). This CDR3 has 17 residues. Trimming shortened V by 0 bases and J by 5 bases, and 16 bases separated the two germline ends. Germline V gene sequence: CDR1 SGHNT, CDR2 YENEEA. The CDR3 DNA reads as TGTGCCAGCAGCTTAGATCCCGGGACTTTAGCTACCGGGGAGCTGTTTTTT. It specifies CASSLDPGTLATGELFF.

This clone was observed a few times. The genes are TRBV19 and TRBJ2-7; 8 nucleotides align to TRBD2. CDR3 size: 15 residues. Germline V gene data show CDR1 as LNHDA and CDR2 as SQIVND (reference sequence). The V segment lost 6 bases and the J segment 1 base; nucleotides outside the gene matches: 8. The CDR3 nucleotides read TGTGCCAGTAGGAGGGGAGCGGGGGATTCCTACGAGCAGTACTTC. This translates into CASRRGAGDSYEQYF.

The genes are TRBV7-9 and TRBJ1-2; D is uncertain. The CDR3 runs 14 residues. V dropped 1 base and J dropped 4 bases, with 10 bases sitting between them. Germline assignment: CDR1 SEHNR and CDR2 FQNEAQ (reference sequence). CDR3 in amino acids: CASSLGPSVYGYTF. The CDR3, as DNA: TGTGCCAGCAGCTTAGGTCCAAGCGTCTATGGCTACACCTTC. Full variable domain (outside the CDR3, taken from reference TRBV7-9 and TRBJ1-2): DTGVSQNPRHKITKRGQNVTFRCDPISEHNRLYWYRQTLGQGPEFLTYFQNEAQLEKSRLLSDRFSAERPKGSFSTLEIQRTEQGDSAMYLCASSLGPSVYGYTFGSGTRLTVV.

This chain connects TRBV5-1 to TRBJ2-3, with D perhaps TRBD1 (5 bases). CDR1 is SGHRS and CDR2 is YFSETQ in the germline V gene. The V gene lost 0 bases and the J gene lost 4 bases, with 12 bases spanning the gap. The length of the CDR3 is 15 residues. The CDR3 here is CASSLGRVGADTQYF. The DNA of the CDR3 is TGCGCCAGCAGCTTGGGAAGGGTAGGGGCAGATACGCAGTATTTT.

Regarding this clone: The sample has other DNA sequences that encode this CDR3 too. This chain uses TRBV5-1 with TRBJ2-2, with D possibly TRBD1 on 6 matching bases. CDR1 is SGHRS, CDR2 YFSETQ, per germline. This CDR3 contains 12 residues. The V end was cut by 4 bases, the J end by 8 bases, with 9 bases between. The CDR3 DNA is TGCGCCAGCAGCCCAGGGACAGGGGAGCTGTTTTTT. It is translated as CASSPGTGELFF.

The chain couples TRBV6-1 to TRBJ1-4, with 8 bases identical to TRBD1. Germline values: CDR1 MNHNS, CDR2 SASEGT. The CDR3 totals 15 residues. The V and J ends lost 0 bases and 6 bases, in that order; junction bases with no gene match: 3. CDR3 amino acids: CASSEASGGYEKLFF. In DNA form, the CDR3 reads TGTGCCAGCAGTGAAGCATCAGGGGGCTATGAAAAACTGTTTTTT.

The gene calls are TRBV7-9 and TRBJ2-2, with TRBD1 as a possible D gene (5 bases). Germline CDR1 is SEHNR and CDR2 is FQNEAQ (reference sequence). Trimming left V 1 base short and J 4 bases short, with 19 bases between. The CDR3 loop spans 18 amino acids. CDR3 sequence: CASSLVKGPTFSTGELFF. The CDR3 DNA is TGTGCCAGCAGCTTAGTGAAGGGGCCTACCTTCAGCACCGGGGAGCTGTTTTTT.

The chain links TRBV11-2 to TRBJ2-1, with 8 nucleotides matching TRBD1. The CDR3 contains 13 residues. V lost 4 bases to trimming and J lost 16 bases; unmatched junction nucleotides: 12. The germline CDR1 and CDR2 sequences are SGHAT and FQNNGV. Written as DNA, the CDR3 is TGTGCCAGCAGCTCGGGACAGGCCCCAGGCGTCTTCTTC. Protein sequence: CASSSGQAPGVFF.

The chain is built from TRBV19 and TRBJ1-1; 7 positions match TRBD1. Trimming removed 5 bases from V and 1 base from J; junction bases left unmatched: 4. Looked up from germline, CDR1 is LNHDA and CDR2 is SQIVND (reference sequence). CDR3 size: 14 residues. The CDR3 DNA sequence: TGTGCCAGTAGTGTGCAGGGGGGGAACACTGAAGCTTTCTTT. Protein product: CASSVQGGNTEAFF. The full variable domain, in which reference TRBV19 and TRBJ1-1 provide the parts outside the CDR3, is DGGITQSPKYLFRKEGQNVTLSCEQNLNHDAMYWYRQDPGQGLRLIYYSQIVNDFQKGDIAEGYSVSREKKESFPLTVTSAQKNPTAFYLCASSVQGGNTEAFFGQGTRLTVV.

To note about this clone: The same CDR3 can be traced to other DNA sequences in this sample. The chain employs TRBV19 and TRBJ1-4; D call uncertain. The length of the CDR3 is 13 residues. CDR1 is LNHDA, CDR2 SQIVND, per germline (reference sequence). V was shortened by 3 bases and J by 5 bases, with 7 bases between the two germline ends. The CDR3 region has the DNA TGTGCCAGTAGTATCGTTCCCAATGAAAAACTGTTTTTT. This codes for CASSIVPNEKLFF.

V and J are TRBV5-4 and TRBJ1-5; no clear D gene. CDR3 length equals 12 residues. Trimming took off 2 bases at V and 2 bases at J, with 2 bases between the two ends. Germline V gives CDR1 SGHNT, CDR2 YYREEE (reference sequence). CDR3 in DNA: TGTGCCAGCAGCTTCGGCAATCAGCCCCAGCATTTT. This codes for CASSFGNQPQHF.

This sequence joins TRBV3-1 (or the pseudogene TRBV3-2) and TRBJ1-3; D is undetermined. V was pared by 1 base and J by 5 bases, with 6 bases between. This CDR3 contains 13 residues. The V gene's germline CDR1 is LGHDT and CDR2 YNNKEL (reference sequence). In DNA form, the CDR3 reads TGTGCCAGCAGCCAAGCCGGGAGAAACACCATATATTTT. This codes for CASSQAGRNTIYF.

V usage is TRBV24-1 and J usage is TRBJ2-1, with a tentative D call TRBD2 (7 bases). Germline CDR1 and CDR2: KGHDR and SFDVKD. V was trimmed by 0 bases and J by 6 bases, leaving 8 bases between them. This CDR3 comprises 14 residues. CDR3 bases: TGTGCCACCAGTGATTTGAGGGGGGGCAATGAGCAGTTCTTC. Translation: CATSDLRGGNEQFF.

V usage is TRBV5-1 and J usage is TRBJ2-7; TRBD1 agrees at 10 bases. Germline-derived CDR1 and CDR2 are SGHRS and YFSETQ. The V and J ends lost 7 bases and 5 bases, in that order; junction bases with no gene match: 9. This CDR3 region has 14 residues. CDR3 sequence reads: CASASGQGRDEQYF. CDR3 in DNA: TGCGCCAGCGCCTCGGGACAGGGGAGAGACGAGCAGTACTTC.

The chain combines TRBV3-1 (or the pseudogene TRBV3-2) with TRBJ2-7; tentatively, D is TRBD2 (6 bases). V shed 5 bases and J shed 1 base, with 15 bases lying between them. The CDR3 sequence is 15 residues long. Germline-derived CDR1 and CDR2 are LGHDT and YNNKEL (reference sequence). The CDR3 DNA reads TGTGCCAGCAGCAGGGGACTCTCCGGGTCCTACGAGCAGTACTTC. It encodes CASSRGLSGSYEQYF.

The chain employs TRBV4-1 and TRBJ2-5; 7 nucleotides match TRBD2. This CDR3 contains 18 residues. V dropped 1 base and J dropped 5; count of bases not matched to a gene: 16. Germline V gene sequence: CDR1 MGHRA, CDR2 YSYEKL. Written as DNA, the CDR3 is TGCGCCAGCAGCCAAGCTAGCGGAGGGCACGTCCCAGGGGAGACCCAGTACTTC. Residues: CASSQASGGHVPGETQYF.

V gene TRBV4-1 combines with J gene TRBJ1-1; 10 nucleotides line up with TRBD1. There are 14 residues in the CDR3. With V trimmed by 5 bases and J by 0 bases, 0 bases remained unmatched. Germline assignment: CDR1 MGHRA and CDR2 YSYEKL. CDR3 sequence reads: CASSGTGVNTEAFF. CDR3 in DNA: TGCGCCAGCAGCGGGACAGGGGTGAACACTGAAGCTTTCTTT.